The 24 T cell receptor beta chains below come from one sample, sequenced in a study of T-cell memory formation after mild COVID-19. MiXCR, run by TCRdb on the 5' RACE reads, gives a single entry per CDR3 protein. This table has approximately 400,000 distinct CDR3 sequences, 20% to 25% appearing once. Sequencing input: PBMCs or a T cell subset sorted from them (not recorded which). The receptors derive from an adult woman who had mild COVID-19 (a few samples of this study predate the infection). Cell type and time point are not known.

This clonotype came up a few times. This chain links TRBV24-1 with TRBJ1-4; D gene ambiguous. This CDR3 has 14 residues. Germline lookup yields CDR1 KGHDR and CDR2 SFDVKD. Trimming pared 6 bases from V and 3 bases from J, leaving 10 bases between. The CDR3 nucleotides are TGTGCCACCAGTTTTGCGGGGTCTAATGAAAAACTGTTTTTT. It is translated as CATSFAGSNEKLFF.

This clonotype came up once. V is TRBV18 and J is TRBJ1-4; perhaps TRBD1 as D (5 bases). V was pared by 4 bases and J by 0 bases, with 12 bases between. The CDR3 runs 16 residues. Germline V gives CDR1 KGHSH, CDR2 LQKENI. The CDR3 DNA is TGTGCCAGCTCACAAAGACAGCTGGCAACTAATGAAAAACTGTTTTTT. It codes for CASSQRQLATNEKLFF.

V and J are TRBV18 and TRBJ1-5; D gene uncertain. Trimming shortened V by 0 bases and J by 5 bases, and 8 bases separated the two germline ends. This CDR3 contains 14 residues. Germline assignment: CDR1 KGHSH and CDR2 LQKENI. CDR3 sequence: CASSPPSWDQPQHF. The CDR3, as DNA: TGTGCCAGCTCACCACCGAGTTGGGATCAGCCCCAGCATTTT.

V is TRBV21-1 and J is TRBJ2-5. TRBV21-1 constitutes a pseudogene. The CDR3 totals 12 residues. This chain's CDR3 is CASRFLQETQYF. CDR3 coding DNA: TGTGCCAGCAGGTTTCTCCAAGAGACCCAGTACTTC.

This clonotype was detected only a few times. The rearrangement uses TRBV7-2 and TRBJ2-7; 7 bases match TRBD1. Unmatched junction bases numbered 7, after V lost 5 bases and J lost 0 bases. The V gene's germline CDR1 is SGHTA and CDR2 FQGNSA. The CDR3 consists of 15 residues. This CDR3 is CASSPDRASSYEQYF. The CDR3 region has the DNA TGTGCCAGCAGCCCAGACAGGGCGAGCTCCTACGAGCAGTACTTC.

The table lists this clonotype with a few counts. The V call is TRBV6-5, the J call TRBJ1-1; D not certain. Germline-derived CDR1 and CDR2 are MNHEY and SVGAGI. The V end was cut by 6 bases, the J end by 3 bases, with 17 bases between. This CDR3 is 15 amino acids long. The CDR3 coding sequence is TGTGCCAGCAGATTAGGACTCGGATTATACACTGAAGCTTTCTTT. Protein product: CASRLGLGLYTEAFF.

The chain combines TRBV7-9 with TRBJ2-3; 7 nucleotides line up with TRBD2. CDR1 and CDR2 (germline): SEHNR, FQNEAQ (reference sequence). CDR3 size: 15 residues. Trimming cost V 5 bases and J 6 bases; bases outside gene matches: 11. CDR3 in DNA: TGTGCCAGCAGCGGGGGGGGAGAGGGCGGCGATACGCAGTATTTT. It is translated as CASSGGGEGGDTQYF.

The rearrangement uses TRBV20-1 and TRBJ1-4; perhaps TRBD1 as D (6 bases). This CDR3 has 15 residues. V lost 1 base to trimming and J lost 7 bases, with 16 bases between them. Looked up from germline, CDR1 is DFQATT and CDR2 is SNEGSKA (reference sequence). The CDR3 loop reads CSARGFRGDSEKLFF. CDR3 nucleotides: TGCAGTGCTAGAGGCTTCAGGGGCGACAGTGAAAAACTGTTTTTT.

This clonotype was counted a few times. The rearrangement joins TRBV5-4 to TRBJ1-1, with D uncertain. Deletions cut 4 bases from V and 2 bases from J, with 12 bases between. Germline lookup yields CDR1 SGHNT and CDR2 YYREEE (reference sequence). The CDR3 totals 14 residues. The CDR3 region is CASSREGLNTEAFF. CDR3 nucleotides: TGTGCCAGCAGCCGCGAGGGTCTTAACACTGAAGCTTTCTTT.

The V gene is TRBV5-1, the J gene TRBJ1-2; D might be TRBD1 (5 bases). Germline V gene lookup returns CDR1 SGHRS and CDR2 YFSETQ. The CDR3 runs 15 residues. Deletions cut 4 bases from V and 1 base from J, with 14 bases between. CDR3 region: CASSPPGQLNYGYTF. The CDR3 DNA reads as TGCGCCAGCAGCCCGCCGGGGCAGCTTAACTATGGCTACACCTTC.

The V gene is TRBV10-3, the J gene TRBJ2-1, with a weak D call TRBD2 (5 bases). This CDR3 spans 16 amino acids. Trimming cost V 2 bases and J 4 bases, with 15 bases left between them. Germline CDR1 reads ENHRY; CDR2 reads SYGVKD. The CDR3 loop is CAISEGPPDSYNEQFF. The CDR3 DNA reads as TGTGCCATCAGTGAGGGACCCCCGGACTCATACAATGAGCAGTTCTTC.

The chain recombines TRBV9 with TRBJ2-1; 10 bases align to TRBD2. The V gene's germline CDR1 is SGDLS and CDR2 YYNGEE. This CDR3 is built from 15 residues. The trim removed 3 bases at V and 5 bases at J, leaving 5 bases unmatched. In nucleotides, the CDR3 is TGTGCCAGCAGCGCCAGCGGGGGGGCCAACAATGAGCAGTTCTTC. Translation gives CASSASGGANNEQFF.

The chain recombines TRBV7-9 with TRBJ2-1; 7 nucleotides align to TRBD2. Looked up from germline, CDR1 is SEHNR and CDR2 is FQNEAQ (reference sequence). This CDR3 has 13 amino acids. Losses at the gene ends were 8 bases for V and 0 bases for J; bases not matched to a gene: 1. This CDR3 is CASRGDSYNEQFF. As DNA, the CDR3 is TGTGCCAGCCGGGGGGACTCCTACAATGAGCAGTTCTTC.

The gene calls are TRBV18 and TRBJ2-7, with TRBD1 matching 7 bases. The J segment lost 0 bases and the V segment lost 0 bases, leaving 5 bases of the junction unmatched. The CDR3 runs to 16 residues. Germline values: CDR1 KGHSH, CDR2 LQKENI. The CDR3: CASSPPNRGNSYEQYF. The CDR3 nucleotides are TGTGCCAGCTCACCACCGAACAGGGGTAACTCCTACGAGCAGTACTTC.

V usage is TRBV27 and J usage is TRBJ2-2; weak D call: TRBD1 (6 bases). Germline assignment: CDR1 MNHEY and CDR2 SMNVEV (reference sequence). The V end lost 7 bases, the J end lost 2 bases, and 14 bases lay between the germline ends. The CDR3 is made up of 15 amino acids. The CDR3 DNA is TGTGCCAGCACCCCCCGGACAGCAAACACCGGGGAGCTGTTTTTT. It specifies CASTPRTANTGELFF.

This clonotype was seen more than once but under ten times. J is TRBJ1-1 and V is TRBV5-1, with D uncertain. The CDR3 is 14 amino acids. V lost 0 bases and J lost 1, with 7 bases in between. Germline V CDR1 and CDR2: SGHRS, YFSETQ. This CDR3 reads CASSLVGKNTEAFF. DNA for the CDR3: TGCGCCAGCAGCTTGGTGGGGAAGAACACTGAAGCTTTCTTT.

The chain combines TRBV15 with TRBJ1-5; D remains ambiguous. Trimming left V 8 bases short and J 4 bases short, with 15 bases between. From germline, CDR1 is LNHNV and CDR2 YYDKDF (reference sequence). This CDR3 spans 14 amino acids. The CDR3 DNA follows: TGTGCCACCTGCACGGGGATAGAAAATCAGCCCCAGCATTTT. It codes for CATCTGIENQPQHF. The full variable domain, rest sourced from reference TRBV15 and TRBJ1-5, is DAMVIQNPRYQVTQFGKPVTLSCSQTLNHNVMYWYQQKSSQAPKLLFHYYDKDFNNEADTPDNFQSRRPNTSFCFLDIRSPGLGDTAMYLCATCTGIENQPQHFGDGTRLSIL.

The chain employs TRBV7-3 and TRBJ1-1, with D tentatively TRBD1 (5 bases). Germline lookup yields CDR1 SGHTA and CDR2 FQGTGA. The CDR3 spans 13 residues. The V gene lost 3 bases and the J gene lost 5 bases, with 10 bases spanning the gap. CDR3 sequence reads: CASSFLGGTEAFF. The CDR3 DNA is TGTGCCAGCAGCTTTCTCGGGGGGACTGAAGCTTTCTTT.

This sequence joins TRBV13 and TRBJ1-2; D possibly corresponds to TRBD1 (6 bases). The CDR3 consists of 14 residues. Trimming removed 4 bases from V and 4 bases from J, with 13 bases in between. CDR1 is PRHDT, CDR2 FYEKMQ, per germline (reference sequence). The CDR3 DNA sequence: TGTGCCAGCAGCTACGGGGACACCACCTATGGCTACACCTTC. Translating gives CASSYGDTTYGYTF.

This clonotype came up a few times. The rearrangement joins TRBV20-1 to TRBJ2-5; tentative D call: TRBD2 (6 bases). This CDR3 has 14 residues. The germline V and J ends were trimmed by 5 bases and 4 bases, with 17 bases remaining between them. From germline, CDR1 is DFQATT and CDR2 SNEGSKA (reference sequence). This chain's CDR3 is CSAPAGLEGETQYF. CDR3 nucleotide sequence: TGCAGTGCTCCGGCGGGGCTAGAGGGAGAGACCCAGTACTTC.

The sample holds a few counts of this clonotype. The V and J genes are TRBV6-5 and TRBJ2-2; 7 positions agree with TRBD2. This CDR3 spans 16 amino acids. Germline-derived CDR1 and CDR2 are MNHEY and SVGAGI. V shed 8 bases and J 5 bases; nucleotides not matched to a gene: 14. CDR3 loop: CASSRAGVGRTGELFF. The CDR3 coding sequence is TGTGCCAGCTCCCGCGCGGGGGTTGGTAGGACCGGGGAGCTGTTTTTT.

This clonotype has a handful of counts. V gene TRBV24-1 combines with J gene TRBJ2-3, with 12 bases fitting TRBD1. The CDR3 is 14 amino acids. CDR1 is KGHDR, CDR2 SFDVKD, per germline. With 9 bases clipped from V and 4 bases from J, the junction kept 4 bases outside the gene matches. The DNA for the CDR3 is TGTGCCACCGGGGGGACAGGGGGCTCAGATACGCAGTATTTT. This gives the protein CATGGTGGSDTQYF.

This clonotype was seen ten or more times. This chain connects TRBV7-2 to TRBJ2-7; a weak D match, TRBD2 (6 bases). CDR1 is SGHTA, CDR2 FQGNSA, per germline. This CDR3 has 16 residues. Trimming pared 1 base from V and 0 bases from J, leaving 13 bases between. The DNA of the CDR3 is TGTGCCAGCAGCTTAGGTTTGGCGGGGAGCTCCTACGAGCAGTACTTC. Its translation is CASSLGLAGSSYEQYF.

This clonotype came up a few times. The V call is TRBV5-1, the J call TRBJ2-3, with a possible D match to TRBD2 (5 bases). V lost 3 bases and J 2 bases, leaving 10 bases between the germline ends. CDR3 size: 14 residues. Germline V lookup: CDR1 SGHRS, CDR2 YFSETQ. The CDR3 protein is CASSWGEATDTQYF. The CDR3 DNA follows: TGCGCCAGCAGCTGGGGAGAAGCCACAGATACGCAGTATTTT.